Included here is one T cell receptor (beta chain) sequence, with context. The target antigen is unknown. Here immunoSEQ multiplex PCR was the method, and the copy in TCRdb shows in-frame clones only, minus some. This sample has 260,000 or so clones, with more than 75% found just once. Deletions cut 5 bases from V and 5 bases from J, with 9 bases between. Germline V CDR1 and CDR2: SGHTA, FQGNSA. This CDR3 spans 13 amino acids. This entry belongs to a study of cytomegalovirus exposure and HLA in healthy donors. Study-wide results and caveats: The dataset shows that most TCR sequences were rare, while some public TCRs occurred in many donors. The study flagged some 170 TCR beta chains as cytomegalovirus-associated.

Source material: PBMCs. The V and J genes are TRBV7-2 and TRBJ2-2; D gene uncertain. This receptor was identified in a man aged 18-30 years in good health and CMV-seronegative. CDR3 in amino acids: CASSPTWTGELFF. The CDR3 DNA is TGTGCCAGCAGCCCGACTTGGACCGGGGAGCTGTTTTTT.